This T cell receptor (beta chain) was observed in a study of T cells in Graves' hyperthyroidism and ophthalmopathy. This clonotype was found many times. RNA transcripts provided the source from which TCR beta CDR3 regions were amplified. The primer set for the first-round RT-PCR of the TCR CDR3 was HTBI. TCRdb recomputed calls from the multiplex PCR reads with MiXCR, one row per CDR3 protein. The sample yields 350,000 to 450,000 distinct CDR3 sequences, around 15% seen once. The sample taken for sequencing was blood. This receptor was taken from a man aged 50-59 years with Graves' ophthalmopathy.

The CDR3 sequence: CASSLRGGYPYNEQFF. The CDR3 nucleotides are TGTGCCAGCAGCTTACGGGGCGGGTACCCATACAATGAGCAGTTCTTC. This rearrangement joins TRBV11-2 to TRBJ2-1, with D perhaps given as TRBD1 or TRBD2 (5 bases each). The CDR3 is 16 residues long. Trimming shortened V by 2 bases and J by 4 bases, and 15 bases separated the two germline ends. Germline CDR1 reads SGHAT; CDR2 reads FQNNGV.